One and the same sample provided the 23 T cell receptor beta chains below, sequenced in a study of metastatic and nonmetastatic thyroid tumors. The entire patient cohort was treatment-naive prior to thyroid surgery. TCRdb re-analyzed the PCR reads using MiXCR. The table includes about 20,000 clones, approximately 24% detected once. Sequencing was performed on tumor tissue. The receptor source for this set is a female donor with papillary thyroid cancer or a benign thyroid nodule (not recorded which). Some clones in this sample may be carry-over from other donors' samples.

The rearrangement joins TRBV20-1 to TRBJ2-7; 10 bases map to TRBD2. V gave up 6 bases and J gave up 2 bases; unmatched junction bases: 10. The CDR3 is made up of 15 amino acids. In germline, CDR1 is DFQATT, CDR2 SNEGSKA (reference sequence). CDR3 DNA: TGCAGTGCCCTAGGTCCAGCGGGAGGGCCCTACGAGCAGTACTTC. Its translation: CSALGPAGGPYEQYF.

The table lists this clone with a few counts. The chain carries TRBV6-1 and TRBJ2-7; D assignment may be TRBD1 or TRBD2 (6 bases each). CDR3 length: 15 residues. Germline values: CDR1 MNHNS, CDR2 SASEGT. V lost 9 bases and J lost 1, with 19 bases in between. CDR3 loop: CASRPRGTWSYEQYF. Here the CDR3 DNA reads TGTGCCAGTAGGCCCCGGGGGACATGGTCCTACGAGCAGTACTTC.

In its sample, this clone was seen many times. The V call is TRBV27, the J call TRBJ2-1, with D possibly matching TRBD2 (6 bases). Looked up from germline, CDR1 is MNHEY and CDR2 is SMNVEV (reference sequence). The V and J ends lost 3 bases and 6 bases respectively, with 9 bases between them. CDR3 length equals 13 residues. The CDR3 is CASSFRRGNEQFF. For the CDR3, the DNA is TGTGCCAGCAGTTTCCGGAGGGGCAATGAGCAGTTCTTC.

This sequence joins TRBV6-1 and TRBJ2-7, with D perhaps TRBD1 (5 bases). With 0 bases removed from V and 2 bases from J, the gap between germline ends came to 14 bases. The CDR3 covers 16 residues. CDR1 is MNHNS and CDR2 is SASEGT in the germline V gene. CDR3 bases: TGTGCCAGCAGTGAAGCGCGGACACAGCCGGCCTACGAGCAGTACTTC. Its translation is CASSEARTQPAYEQYF.

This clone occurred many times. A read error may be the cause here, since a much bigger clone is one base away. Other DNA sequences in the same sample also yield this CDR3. CDR3 sequence: CASSLVKRGTEAFF. CDR3 DNA: TGCGCCAGCAGCTTAGTAAAGAGAGGGACTGAAGCTTTCTTT. The V gene is TRBV7-9, the J gene TRBJ1-1; D gene uncertain. The germline CDR1 and CDR2 sequences are SEHNR and FQNEAQ (reference sequence). The CDR3 loop spans 14 amino acids.

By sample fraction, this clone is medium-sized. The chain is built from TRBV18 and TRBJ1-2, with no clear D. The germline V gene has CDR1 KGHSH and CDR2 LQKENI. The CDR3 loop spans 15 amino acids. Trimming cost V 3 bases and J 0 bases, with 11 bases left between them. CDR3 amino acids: CASSPEGSPNYGYTF. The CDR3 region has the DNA TGTGCCAGCTCACCCGAGGGATCTCCTAACTATGGCTACACCTTC.

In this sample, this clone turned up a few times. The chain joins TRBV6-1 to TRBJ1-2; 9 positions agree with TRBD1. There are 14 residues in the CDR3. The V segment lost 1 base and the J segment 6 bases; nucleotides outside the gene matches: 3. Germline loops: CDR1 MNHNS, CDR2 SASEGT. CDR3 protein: CASSEGWTGDGYTF. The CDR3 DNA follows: TGTGCCAGCAGTGAAGGATGGACAGGGGATGGCTACACCTTC.

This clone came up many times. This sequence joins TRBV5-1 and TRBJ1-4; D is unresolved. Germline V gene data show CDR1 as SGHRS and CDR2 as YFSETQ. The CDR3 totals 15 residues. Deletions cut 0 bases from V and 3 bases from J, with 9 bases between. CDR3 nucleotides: TGCGCCAGCAGCTTGGGGGCCACATCTAATGAAAAACTGTTTTTT. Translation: CASSLGATSNEKLFF.

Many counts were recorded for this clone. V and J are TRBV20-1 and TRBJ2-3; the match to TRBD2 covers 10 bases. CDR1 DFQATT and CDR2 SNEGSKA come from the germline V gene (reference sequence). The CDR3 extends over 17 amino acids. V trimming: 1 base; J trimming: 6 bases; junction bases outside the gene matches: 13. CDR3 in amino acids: CSARVSFLAGVKDTQYF. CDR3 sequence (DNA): TGCAGTGCTAGAGTTTCGTTCCTAGCGGGAGTCAAGGATACGCAGTATTTT.

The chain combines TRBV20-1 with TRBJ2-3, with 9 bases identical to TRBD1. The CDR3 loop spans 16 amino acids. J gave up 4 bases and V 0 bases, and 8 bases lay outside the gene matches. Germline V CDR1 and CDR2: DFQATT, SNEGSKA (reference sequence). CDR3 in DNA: TGCAGTGCTAGAGACTTTACAGGGGGCGCAGCAGATACGCAGTATTTT. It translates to CSARDFTGGAADTQYF.

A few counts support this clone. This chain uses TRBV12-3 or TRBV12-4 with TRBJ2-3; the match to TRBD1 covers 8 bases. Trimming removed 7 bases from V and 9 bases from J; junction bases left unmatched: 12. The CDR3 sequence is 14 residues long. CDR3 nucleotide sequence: TGTGCCAGCATTTTCGACAGGGGTCGTGACACGCAGTATTTT. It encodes CASIFDRGRDTQYF.

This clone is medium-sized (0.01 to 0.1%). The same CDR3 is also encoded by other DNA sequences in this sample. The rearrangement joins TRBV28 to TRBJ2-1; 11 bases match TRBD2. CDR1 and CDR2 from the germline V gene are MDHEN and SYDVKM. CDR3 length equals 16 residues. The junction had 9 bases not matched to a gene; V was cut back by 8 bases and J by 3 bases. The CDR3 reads CASLPGLAVLYNEQFF. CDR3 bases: TGTGCCAGCCTCCCGGGACTAGCGGTGCTCTACAATGAGCAGTTCTTC. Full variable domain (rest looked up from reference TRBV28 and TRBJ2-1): DVKVTQSSRYLVKRTGEKVFLECVQDMDHENMFWYRQDPGLGLRLIYFSYDVKMKEKGDIPEGYSVSREKKERFSLILESASTNQTSMYLCASLPGLAVLYNEQFFGPGTRLTVL.

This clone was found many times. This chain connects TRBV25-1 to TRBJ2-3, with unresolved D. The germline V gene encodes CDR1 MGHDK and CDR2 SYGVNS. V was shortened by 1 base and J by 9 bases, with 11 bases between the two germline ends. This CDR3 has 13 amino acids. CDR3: CASSEFVGSTQYF. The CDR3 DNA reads TGTGCCAGCAGTGAATTTGTCGGCTCAACGCAGTATTTT.

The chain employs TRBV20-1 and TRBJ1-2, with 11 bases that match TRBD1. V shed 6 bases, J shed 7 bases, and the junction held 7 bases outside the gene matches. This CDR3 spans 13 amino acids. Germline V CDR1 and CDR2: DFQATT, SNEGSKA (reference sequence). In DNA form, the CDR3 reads TGCAGTGCCTACGGACAGGGGGCTGGTGGCTACACCTTC. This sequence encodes CSAYGQGAGGYTF.

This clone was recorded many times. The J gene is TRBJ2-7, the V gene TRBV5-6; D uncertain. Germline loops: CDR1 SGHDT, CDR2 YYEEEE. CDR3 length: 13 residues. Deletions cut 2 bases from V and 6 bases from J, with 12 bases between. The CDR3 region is CASSFGDLLEQYF. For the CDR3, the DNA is TGTGCCAGCAGCTTCGGAGACCTGCTCGAGCAGTACTTC.

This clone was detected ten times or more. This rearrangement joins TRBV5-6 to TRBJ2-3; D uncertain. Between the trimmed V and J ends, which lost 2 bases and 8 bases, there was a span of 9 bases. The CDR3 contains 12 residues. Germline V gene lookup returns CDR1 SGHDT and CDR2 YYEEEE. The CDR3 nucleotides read TGTGCCAGCAGCTTACCATGGGGTACGCAGTATTTT. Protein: CASSLPWGTQYF.

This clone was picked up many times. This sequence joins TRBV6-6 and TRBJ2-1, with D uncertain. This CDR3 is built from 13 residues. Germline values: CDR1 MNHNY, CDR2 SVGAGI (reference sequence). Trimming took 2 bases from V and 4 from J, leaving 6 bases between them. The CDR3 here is CASSYSPYNEQFF. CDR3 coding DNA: TGTGCCAGCAGTTACAGTCCTTACAATGAGCAGTTCTTC.

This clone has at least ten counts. The CDR3 DNA follows: TGTGCCATTCAGACAGGGCTCAACACCGGGGAGCTGTTTTTT. This sequence encodes CAIQTGLNTGELFF. J is TRBJ2-2 and V is TRBV19; 7 bases map to TRBD1. V shed 10 bases, J shed 2 bases, and the junction held 7 bases outside the gene matches. Germline V gene data show CDR1 as LNHDA and CDR2 as SQIVND (reference sequence). CDR3 length: 14 amino acids.

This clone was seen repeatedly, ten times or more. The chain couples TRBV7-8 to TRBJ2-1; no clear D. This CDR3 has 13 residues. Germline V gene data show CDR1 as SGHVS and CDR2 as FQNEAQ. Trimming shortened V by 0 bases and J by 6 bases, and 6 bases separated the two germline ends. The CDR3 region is CASSLAGFNEQFF. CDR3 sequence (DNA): TGTGCCAGCAGCTTAGCAGGGTTCAATGAGCAGTTCTTC.

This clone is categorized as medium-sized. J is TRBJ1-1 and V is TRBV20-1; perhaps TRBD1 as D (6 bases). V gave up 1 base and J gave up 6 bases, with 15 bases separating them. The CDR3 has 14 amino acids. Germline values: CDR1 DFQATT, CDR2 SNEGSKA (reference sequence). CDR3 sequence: CSARADSRKAEAFF. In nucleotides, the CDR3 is TGCAGTGCTAGAGCGGACAGTCGGAAAGCTGAAGCTTTCTTT.

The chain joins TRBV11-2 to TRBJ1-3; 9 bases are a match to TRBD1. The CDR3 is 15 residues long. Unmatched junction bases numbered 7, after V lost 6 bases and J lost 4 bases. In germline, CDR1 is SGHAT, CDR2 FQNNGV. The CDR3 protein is CASRSGTGSGNTIYF. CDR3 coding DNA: TGTGCCAGCAGGTCCGGGACAGGGTCGGGAAACACCATATATTTT.

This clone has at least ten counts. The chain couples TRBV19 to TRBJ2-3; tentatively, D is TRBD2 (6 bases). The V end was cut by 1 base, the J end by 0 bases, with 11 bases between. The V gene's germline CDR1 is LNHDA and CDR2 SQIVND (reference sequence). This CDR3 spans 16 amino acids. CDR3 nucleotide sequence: TGTGCCAGTAGTATAGGGGTAGCGGAGAGCACAGATACGCAGTATTTT. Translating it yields CASSIGVAESTDTQYF.

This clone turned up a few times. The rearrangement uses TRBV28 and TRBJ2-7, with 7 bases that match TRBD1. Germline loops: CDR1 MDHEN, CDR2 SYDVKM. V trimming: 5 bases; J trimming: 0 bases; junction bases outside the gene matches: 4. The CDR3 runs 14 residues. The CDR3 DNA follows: TGTGCCAGCAGTAAAGGGGGCCCCTCCTACGAGCAGTACTTC. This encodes CASSKGGPSYEQYF.